These 5 T cell receptor beta chains share one sample of origin, sequenced in a study of blood T cell repertoires in COVID-19. Assay used: immunoSEQ multiplex PCR; TCRdb lists only in-frame clones, some missing. Of some 330,000 clones listed, roughly four fifths were seen once; the top ten hold around 5.1%. Sequenced sample: PBMCs or T cells enriched from blood (not recorded which). The receptors stem from a woman aged 45-65 years who had recovered from COVID-19.

V and J are TRBV19 and TRBJ1-4; the match to TRBD1 covers 7 bases. This CDR3 region has 14 residues. The V gene's germline CDR1 is LNHDA and CDR2 SQIVND (reference sequence). Germline trimming cut 8 bases from V and 5 bases from J; bases unmatched to any gene: 8. The CDR3 loop is CASAPGQRNEKLFF. As DNA, the CDR3 is TGTGCCAGTGCGCCGGGACAGAGAAATGAAAAACTGTTTTTT. The complete variable domain, with remaining parts taken from reference TRBV19 and TRBJ1-4, reads DGGITQSPKYLFRKEGQNVTLSCEQNLNHDAMYWYRQDPGQGLRLIYYSQIVNDFQKGDIAEGYSVSREKKESFPLTVTSAQKNPTAFYLCASAPGQRNEKLFFGSGTQLSVL.

The V call is TRBV6-1, the J call TRBJ1-6, with D maybe TRBD1 (5 bases). The germline V gene has CDR1 MNHNS and CDR2 SASEGT. The CDR3 length is 14 residues. Trimming removed 3 bases from V and 7 bases from J, with 10 bases in between. CDR3 in amino acids: CASSDQGPNSPLHF. The CDR3 DNA sequence: TGTGCCAGCAGTGACCAGGGCCCCAATTCACCCCTCCACTTT.

This chain connects TRBV3-1 (or the pseudogene TRBV3-2) to TRBJ1-2, with 10 positions matching TRBD1. With V trimmed by 4 bases and J by 7 bases, 12 bases remained unmatched. The CDR3 sequence is 16 residues long. From germline, CDR1 is LGHDT and CDR2 YNNKEL (reference sequence). This chain's CDR3 is CASSPGTGDVIGGYTF. The CDR3 DNA reads TGTGCCAGCAGCCCCGGGACAGGGGATGTTATTGGTGGCTACACCTTC.

This clone was observed a handful of times. This chain joins TRBV10-3 and TRBJ2-2; 9 nucleotides match TRBD2. The V segment lost 8 bases and the J segment 3 bases; nucleotides outside the gene matches: 4. The length of the CDR3 is 14 residues. In germline, CDR1 is ENHRY, CDR2 SYGVKD. The CDR3 DNA sequence: TGTGCCATCGGGTCTAGCGGGGACACCGGGGAGCTGTTTTTT. This encodes CAIGSSGDTGELFF.

J is TRBJ2-3 and V is TRBV19; 10 nucleotides align to TRBD2. The CDR3 is made up of 18 amino acids. Germline V gene data show CDR1 as LNHDA and CDR2 as SQIVND (reference sequence). V was clipped by 5 bases and J by 1 base; unmatched bases: 12. DNA of the CDR3: TGTGCCAGTAGTTCCAGAGACCTAGCGGGAGTACGCACAGATACGCAGTATTTT. Translated: CASSSRDLAGVRTDTQYF.